This T cell receptor beta chain was sequenced in a study of shared clonotypes between healthy human individuals. Study information: The study drew on a couple of women and three men aged 18 to 49 as donors. Each donor's CD4 naive and CD4 memory cells filled three plates apiece, CD8 naive two, and CD8 memory one. Whole-study results and caveats: Rarefaction showed sorted-subset sequencing was incomplete despite large depth.

TCRdb's copy holds only in-frame clones and misses some; the assay was immunoSEQ multiplex PCR. The sample has about 2 million clones; over 85% are singletons. As defined, naive CD8 cells were CD45RO-negative and positively selected for CCR7, with terminally differentiated effector memory CD45RA+ cells excluded. Concerning this clone: Its antigen is currently unknown. At the DNA level, this CDR3 is encoded by other sequences in the same sample as well.

This clonotype originated in a man between 18 and 29 years old in good health. The material sequenced was naive CD8+ T cells sorted from blood.

The CDR3 region has the DNA TGCGCCAGCAGTGAAGGGGGTTACGAGCAGTACTTC. This codes for CASSEGGYEQYF. The chain carries TRBV10-2 and TRBJ2-7; D may be TRBD1 (6 bases). This CDR3 region has 12 residues. V lost 3 bases, J lost 4 bases, and 7 bases lay in between. The germline V gene has CDR1 WSHSY and CDR2 SAAADI.